This T cell receptor beta chain was found in a study of T cells in Graves' hyperthyroidism and ophthalmopathy. Study-level results: By a 13 V-J model, ophthalmopathy was set apart from stable hyperthyroidism. Among thyroid clonotypes expanded above 0.001, most also appeared in blood.

This clonotype was counted ten times or more. Its antigen is undetermined. Enrolled ophthalmopathy patients presented with a Clinical Activity Score of at least 3, a NOSPECS grade of at least 4, and disease duration under 3 months. Fresh peripheral blood, more than 8 ml of it, supplied the PBMCs. TCR beta CDR3 regions were amplified from RNA. When the TCR CDR3 underwent first-round RT-PCR, the HTBI primer set was used. TCRdb re-called the multiplex PCR reads with MiXCR, one entry per CDR3 protein. The table has a few hundred thousand distinct CDR3 sequences, roughly 15% seen once. Sample: blood. This TCR derives from a woman aged 30 to 39 with Graves' ophthalmopathy.

Written as DNA, the CDR3 is TGTGCCAGCCTACTAGCGGTCGGTTACAATGAGCAGTTCTTC. It yields the protein CASLLAVGYNEQFF. The genes are TRBV6-2 or TRBV6-3 and TRBJ2-1; 8 bases agree with TRBD2. Germline loops: CDR1 MNHEY, CDR2 SVGEGT. This CDR3 region has 14 residues. Germline trimming cut 8 bases from V and 4 bases from J; bases unmatched to any gene: 7.